This entry concerns a single T cell receptor beta chain. The data derive from a study of control samples from healthy donors and cancer patients. TCRdb keeps only in-frame clones here, not all; method: immunoSEQ multiplex PCR. The sample shows about 220,000 clones, just under 95% of them seen only once. Trimming took off 2 bases at V and 1 base at J, with 12 bases between the two ends. Germline V gives CDR1 SGDLS, CDR2 YYNGEE. The CDR3 is 16 residues long. The J gene is TRBJ2-2, the V gene TRBV9; D tentatively fits TRBD1 or TRBD2 (6 bases each). The source of this sequence is a man between 50 and 59 years old in good health. The sample comprised blood. In DNA form, the CDR3 reads TGTGCCAGCAGCGTGAGGGGGGACGGGAACACCGGGGAGCTGTTTTTT. This encodes CASSVRGDGNTGELFF.